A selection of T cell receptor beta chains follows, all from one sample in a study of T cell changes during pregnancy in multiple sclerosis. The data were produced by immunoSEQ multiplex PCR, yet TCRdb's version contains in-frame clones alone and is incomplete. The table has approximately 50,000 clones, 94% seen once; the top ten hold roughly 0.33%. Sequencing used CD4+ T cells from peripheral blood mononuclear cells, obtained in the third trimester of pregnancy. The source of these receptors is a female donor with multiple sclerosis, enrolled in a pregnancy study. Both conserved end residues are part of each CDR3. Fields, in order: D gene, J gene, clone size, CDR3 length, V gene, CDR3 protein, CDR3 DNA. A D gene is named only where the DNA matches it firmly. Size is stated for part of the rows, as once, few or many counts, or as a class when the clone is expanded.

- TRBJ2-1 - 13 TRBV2 CASRPGAYNEQFF TGTGCCAGCAGGCCGGGAGCCTACAATGAGCAGTTCTTC
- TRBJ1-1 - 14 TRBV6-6 CASKSQGTGTEAFF TGTGCCAGCAAATCCCAGGGGACGGGGACTGAAGCTTTCTTT
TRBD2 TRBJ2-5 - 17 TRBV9 CASSPWGLAGDQETQYF TGTGCCAGCAGCCCATGGGGACTAGCGGGAGATCAAGAGACCCAGTACTTC
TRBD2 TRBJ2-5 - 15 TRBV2 CASSEIAGGGETQYF TGTGCCAGCAGTGAAATAGCGGGGGGTGGGGAGACCCAGTACTTC
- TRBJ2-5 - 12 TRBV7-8 CASSLILETQYF TGTGCCAGCAGCTTAATTCTAGAGACCCAGTACTTC
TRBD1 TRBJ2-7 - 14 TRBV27 CASSIGLTGVEQYF TGTGCCAGCAGTATAGGACTTACAGGGGTCGAGCAGTACTTC
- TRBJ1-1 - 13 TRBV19 CASSIVGGTEAFF TGTGCCAGTAGTATAGTAGGAGGGACTGAAGCTTTCTTT
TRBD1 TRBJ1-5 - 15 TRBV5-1 CASSLEGASNQPQHF TGCGCCAGCAGCCTGGAGGGGGCGAGCAATCAGCCCCAGCATTTT
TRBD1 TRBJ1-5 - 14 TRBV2 CASRGTGGNQPQHF TGTGCCAGCAGAGGGACAGGGGGGAATCAGCCCCAGCATTTT
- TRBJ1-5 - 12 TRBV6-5 CASSESNQPQHF TGTGCCAGCAGCGAGAGCAATCAGCCCCAGCATTTT
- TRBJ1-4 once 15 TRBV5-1 CASSLARSANEKLFF TGCGCCAGCAGCTTGGCCCGGTCGGCTAATGAAAAACTGTTTTTT
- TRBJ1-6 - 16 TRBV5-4 CASSLDTGRRGSPLHF TGTGCCAGCAGCTTGGATACAGGGCGGCGTGGTTCACCCCTCCACTTT
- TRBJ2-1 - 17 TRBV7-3 CASSLIPGVNQYNEQFF TGTGCCAGCAGCTTAATCCCCGGGGTCAACCAGTACAATGAGCAGTTCTTC
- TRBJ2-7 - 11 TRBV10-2 CASSDLYEQYF TGCGCCAGCAGTGACCTTTACGAGCAGTACTTC
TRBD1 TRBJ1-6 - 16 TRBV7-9 CASSPSSGQGNSPLHF TGTGCCAGCAGCCCAAGTTCCGGACAGGGAAATTCACCCCTCCACTTT
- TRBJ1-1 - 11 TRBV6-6 CAARINTEAFF TGTGCCGCGCGGATAAACACTGAAGCTTTCTTT
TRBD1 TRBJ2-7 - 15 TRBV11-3 CASSLAGTGSYEQYF TGTGCCAGCAGCCTCGCCGGGACAGGTTCCTACGAGCAGTACTTC
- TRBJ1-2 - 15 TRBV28 CASSNKQVGHYGYTF TGTGCCAGCAGCAACAAACAAGTGGGGCACTATGGCTACACCTTC